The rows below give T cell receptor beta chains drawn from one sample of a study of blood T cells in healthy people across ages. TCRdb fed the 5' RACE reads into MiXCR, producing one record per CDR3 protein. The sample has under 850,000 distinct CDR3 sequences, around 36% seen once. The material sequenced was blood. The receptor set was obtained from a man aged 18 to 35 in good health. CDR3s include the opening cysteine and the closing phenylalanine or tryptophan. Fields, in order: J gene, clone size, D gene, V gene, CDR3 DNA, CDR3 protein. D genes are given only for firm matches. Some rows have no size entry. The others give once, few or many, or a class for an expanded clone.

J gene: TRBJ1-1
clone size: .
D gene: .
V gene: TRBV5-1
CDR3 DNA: TGCGCCAGCAGCCTAACGACGGTCACTGAAGCTTTCTTT
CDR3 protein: CASSLTTVTEAFF

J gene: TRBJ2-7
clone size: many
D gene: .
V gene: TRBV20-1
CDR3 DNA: TGCAGTGCGCTCCCCCTAGACTACGAGCAGTACTTC
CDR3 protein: CSALPLDYEQYF

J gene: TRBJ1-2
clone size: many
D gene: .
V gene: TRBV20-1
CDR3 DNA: TGCAGTGCTAGAGACCAGTCGGGGTATGGCTACACCTTC
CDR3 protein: CSARDQSGYGYTF

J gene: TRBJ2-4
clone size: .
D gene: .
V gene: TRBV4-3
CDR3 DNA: TGCGCCAGCAGCCAATCAGACAGGAATGACAATGAGCAGTACTTC
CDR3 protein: CASSQSDRNDNEQYF

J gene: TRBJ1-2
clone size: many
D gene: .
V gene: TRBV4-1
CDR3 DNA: TGCGCCAGCAGCCAAGGGAGGCAGCCCCAGAGAAACTATGGCTACACCTTC
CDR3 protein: CASSQGRQPQRNYGYTF

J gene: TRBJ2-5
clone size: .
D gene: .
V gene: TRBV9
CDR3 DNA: TGTGCCAGCAGCCCGACCGGGACACCTAAAGAGACCCAGTACTTC
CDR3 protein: CASSPTGTPKETQYF

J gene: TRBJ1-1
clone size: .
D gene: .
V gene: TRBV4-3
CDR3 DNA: TGCGCCAGCAGCCAAGAACCGGCCGAGAACACTGAAGCTTTCTTT
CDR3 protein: CASSQEPAENTEAFF

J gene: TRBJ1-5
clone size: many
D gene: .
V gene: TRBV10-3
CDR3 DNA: TGTGCCATCAGCGGGGACACAAAGCCCCAGCATTTT
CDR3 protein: CAISGDTKPQHF

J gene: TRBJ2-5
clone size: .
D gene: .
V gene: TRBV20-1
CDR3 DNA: TGCAGTGCTAGAGCTCCGGGATCCCAAGAGACCCAGTACTTC
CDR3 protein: CSARAPGSQETQYF

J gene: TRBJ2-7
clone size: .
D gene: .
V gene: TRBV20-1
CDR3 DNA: TGCAGTGCAAGAGAACAGGGAAGAGGCTACGAGCAGTACTTC
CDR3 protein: CSAREQGRGYEQYF

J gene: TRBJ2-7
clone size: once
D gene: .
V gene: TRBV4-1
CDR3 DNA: TGCGCCAGCAGCCAAGTGGGGCGAACCCAGTACTTC
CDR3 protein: CASSQVGRTQYF

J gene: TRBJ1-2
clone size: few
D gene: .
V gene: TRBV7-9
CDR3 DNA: TGTGCCAGCAGCTTTCCAGCTGAGGTTTATGGCTACACCTTC
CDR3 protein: CASSFPAEVYGYTF

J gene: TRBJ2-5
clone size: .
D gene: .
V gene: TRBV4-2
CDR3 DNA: TGTGCCAGCAGCCAAGAAAGTACCAAAGAGACCCAGTACTTC
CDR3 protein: CASSQESTKETQYF

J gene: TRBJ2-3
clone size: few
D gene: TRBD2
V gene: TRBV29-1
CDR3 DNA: TGCAGCGTTGAAGACTGGGGGACCCCAACTAGCGGGGGGGCTTCAGATACGCAGTATTTT
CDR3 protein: CSVEDWGTPTSGGASDTQYF

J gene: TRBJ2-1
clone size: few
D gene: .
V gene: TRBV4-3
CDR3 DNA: TGCGCCAGCAGCCAAGAAATGGGGCCCGGGAATGAGCAGTTCTTC
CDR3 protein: CASSQEMGPGNEQFF